This TCR beta chain was sequenced in a study of control samples from healthy donors and cancer patients. Here immunoSEQ multiplex PCR was the method, and the copy in TCRdb shows in-frame clones only, minus some. The table lists some 120,000 clones, roughly 90% of them singletons, with less than 9.5% in the top ten. CDR1 and CDR2 (germline): LGHNA, YSLEER. Trimming at V came to 0 bases and at J to 2 bases, leaving 7 bases not matched to a gene. The CDR3 sequence is 17 residues long. Sequenced: blood. The chain combines TRBV4-3 with TRBJ1-3; TRBD1 matches at 7 bases. The TCR sequence derives from a woman between 18 and 30 years old in good health. The CDR3 DNA reads as TGCGCCAGCAGCCAAGAAGGGGACAGAAGACCTGGAAACACCATATATTTT. Its translation is CASSQEGDRRPGNTIYF.